This TCR beta chain was captured by sequencing in a study of OX40 agonist ivuxolimab in advanced cancers. Whole-study context: Eligibility rules accepted prior anti-PD-1, anti-PD-L1 or anti-CTLA-4 therapy, and 30% to 40% had some.

Regarding the study as a whole: Doses of 0.1 to 3.0 mg/kg were accompanied by clonal expansion of CD4+ and CD8+ blood T cells by week 6.

Worth noting for this clone: What it binds is not known.

Only in-frame clones appear in the TCRdb table, and some are missing; sequencing was by immunoSEQ multiplex PCR. The table records over 65,000 clones, approximately 83% of them present only once. From germline, CDR1 is SGHAT and CDR2 FQNNGV. The V gene end was trimmed by 5 bases and the J gene end by 4 bases; junction bases not matched to a gene: 9. This CDR3 region has 15 residues. This rearrangement joins TRBV11-2 to TRBJ2-7; the match to TRBD1 covers 9 bases. The source was CD4+ or CD8+ T cells sorted from blood, collected in a trial of the OX40 agonist ivuxolimab. The receptor was derived from an adult with an advanced solid tumor such as melanoma, head and neck, liver or kidney cancer. In DNA, the CDR3 is TGTGCCAGCAGCCCGGTTGGACAGGGGAGATACGAGCAGTACTTC. Translated, it gives CASSPVGQGRYEQYF.